What follows is one T cell receptor beta chain and its context. The data stem from a study of Graves' ophthalmopathy and Graves' hyperthyroidism. The V end was cut by 7 bases, the J end by 9 bases, with 10 bases between. Germline CDR1 SNHLY, CDR2 FYNNEI. The CDR3 runs 12 residues. Amplified TCR beta CDR3 regions were obtained using RNA transcripts as template. RT-PCR with HTBI primers came first, then second-round multiplex PCR. TCRdb reprocessed the multiplex PCR reads via MiXCR and lists one record per CDR3 protein. The profile shows roughly 420,000 distinct CDR3 sequences, around a fifth of them singletons.

V gene TRBV2 combines with J gene TRBJ1-6; D ambiguous. The TCR originated in a woman in her late teens or twenties with stable Graves' hyperthyroidism. Input material: peripheral blood. The DNA of the CDR3 is TGTGCCAGCACCACCCCCGGTTCACCCCTCCACTTT. Protein sequence: CASTTPGSPLHF.